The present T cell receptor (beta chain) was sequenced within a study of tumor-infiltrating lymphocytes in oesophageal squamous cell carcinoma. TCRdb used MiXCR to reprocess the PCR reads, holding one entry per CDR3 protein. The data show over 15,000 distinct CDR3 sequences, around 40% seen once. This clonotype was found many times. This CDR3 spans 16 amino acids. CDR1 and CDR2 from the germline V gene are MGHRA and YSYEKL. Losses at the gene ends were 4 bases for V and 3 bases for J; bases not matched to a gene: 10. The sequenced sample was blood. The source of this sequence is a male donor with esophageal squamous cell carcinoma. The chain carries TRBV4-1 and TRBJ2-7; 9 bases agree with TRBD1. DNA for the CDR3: TGCGCCAGCAGCCGGCAGAGACAGGGGGAGGACTACGAGCAGTACTTC. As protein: CASSRQRQGEDYEQYF.